The clone carrying this T cell receptor (beta chain) occurred many times. The sample is drawn from a study of human T cells and chemical hapten exposure. Germline lookup yields CDR1 SGHAT and CDR2 FQNNGV. This CDR3 spans 15 amino acids. V lost 5 bases to trimming and J lost 2 bases, with 14 bases between them. TCRdb reprocessed the RACE reads with MiXCR, giving one entry per CDR3 protein. The sample carries 90,000 to 110,000 distinct CDR3 sequences, 9% to 9.5% recorded once. The time point was: patch test 2, 6 weeks after DPC sensitization. Described treatment: therapeutic diphenylcyclopropenone sensitization with weekly scalp DPC.

Sample: whole blood, taken in connection with sensitization to the hapten diphenylcyclopropenone (DPC). The chain joins TRBV11-2 to TRBJ2-3; D is ambiguous. The TCR was taken from a woman in her forties with alopecia areata. Some clones in this sample may be carry-over from other donors' samples. The CDR3 spells CASSLQNAYTDTQYF. In nucleotides, the CDR3 is TGTGCCAGCAGCCTACAAAATGCCTACACAGATACGCAGTATTTT. Combining the CDR3 with reference TRBV11-2 and TRBJ2-3 gives the whole variable domain EAGVAQSPRYKIIEKRQSVAFWCNPISGHATLYWYQQILGQGPKLLIQFQNNGVVDDSQLPKDRFSAERLKGVDSTLKIQPAKLEDSAVYLCASSLQNAYTDTQYFGPGTRLTVL.